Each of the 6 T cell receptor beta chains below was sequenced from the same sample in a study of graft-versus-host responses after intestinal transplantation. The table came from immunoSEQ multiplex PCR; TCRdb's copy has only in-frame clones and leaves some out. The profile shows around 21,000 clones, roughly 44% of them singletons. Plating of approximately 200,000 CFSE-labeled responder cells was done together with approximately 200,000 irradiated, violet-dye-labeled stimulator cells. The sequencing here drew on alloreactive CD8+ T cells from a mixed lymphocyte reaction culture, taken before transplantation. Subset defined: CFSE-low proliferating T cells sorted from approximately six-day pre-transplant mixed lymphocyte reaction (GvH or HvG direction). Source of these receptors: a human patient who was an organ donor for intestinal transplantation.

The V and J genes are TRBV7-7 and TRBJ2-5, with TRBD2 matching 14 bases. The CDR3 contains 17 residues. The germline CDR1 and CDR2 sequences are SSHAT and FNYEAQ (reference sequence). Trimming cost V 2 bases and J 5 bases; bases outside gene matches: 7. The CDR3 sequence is CASSLLTSGRAGETQYF. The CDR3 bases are TGTGCCAGCAGCTTACTGACTAGCGGGAGGGCCGGGGAGACCCAGTACTTC.

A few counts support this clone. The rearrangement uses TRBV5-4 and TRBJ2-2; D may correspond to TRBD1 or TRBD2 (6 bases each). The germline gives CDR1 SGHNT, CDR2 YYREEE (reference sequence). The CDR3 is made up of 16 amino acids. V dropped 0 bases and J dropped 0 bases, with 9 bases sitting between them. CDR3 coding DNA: TGTGCCAGCAGCTTGGAGGGGGGATCGAACACCGGGGAGCTGTTTTTT. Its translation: CASSLEGGSNTGELFF. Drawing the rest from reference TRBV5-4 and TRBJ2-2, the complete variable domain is ETGVTQSPTHLIKTRGQQVTLRCSSQSGHNTVSWYQQALGQGPQFIFQYYREEENGRGNFPPRFSGLQFPNYSSELNVNALELDDSALYLCASSLEGGSNTGELFFGEGSRLTVL.

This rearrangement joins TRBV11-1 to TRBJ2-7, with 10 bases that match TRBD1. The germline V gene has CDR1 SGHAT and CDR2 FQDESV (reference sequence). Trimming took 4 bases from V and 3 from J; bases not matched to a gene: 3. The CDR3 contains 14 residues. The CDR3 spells CASSSGTGDYEQYF. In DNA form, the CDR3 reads TGTGCCAGCAGCTCCGGGACAGGGGACTACGAGCAGTACTTC.

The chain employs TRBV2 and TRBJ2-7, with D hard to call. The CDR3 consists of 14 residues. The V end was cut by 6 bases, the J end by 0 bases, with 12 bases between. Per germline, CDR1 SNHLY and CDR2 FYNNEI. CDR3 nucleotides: TGTGCCAGCAGCGTTGGGTTCAGCTCCTACGAGCAGTACTTC. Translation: CASSVGFSSYEQYF.

This CDR3 is CASSQGFGWGAEQPQHF. For the CDR3, the DNA is TGCGCCAGCAGCCAAGGTTTTGGGTGGGGGGCAGAGCAGCCCCAGCATTTT. The chain combines TRBV4-1 with TRBJ1-5; the D gene is possibly TRBD1 (6 bases). This CDR3 contains 17 residues. V was cut by 1 base and J by 7 bases, with 20 bases left in between. Per the germline V gene, CDR1 is MGHRA and CDR2 is YSYEKL.

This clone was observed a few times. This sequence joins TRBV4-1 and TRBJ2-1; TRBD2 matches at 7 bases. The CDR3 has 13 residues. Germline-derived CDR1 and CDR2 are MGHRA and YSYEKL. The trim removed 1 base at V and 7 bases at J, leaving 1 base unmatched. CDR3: CASSQVGLNEQFF. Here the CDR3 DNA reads TGCGCCAGCAGCCAAGTGGGACTAAATGAGCAGTTCTTC.